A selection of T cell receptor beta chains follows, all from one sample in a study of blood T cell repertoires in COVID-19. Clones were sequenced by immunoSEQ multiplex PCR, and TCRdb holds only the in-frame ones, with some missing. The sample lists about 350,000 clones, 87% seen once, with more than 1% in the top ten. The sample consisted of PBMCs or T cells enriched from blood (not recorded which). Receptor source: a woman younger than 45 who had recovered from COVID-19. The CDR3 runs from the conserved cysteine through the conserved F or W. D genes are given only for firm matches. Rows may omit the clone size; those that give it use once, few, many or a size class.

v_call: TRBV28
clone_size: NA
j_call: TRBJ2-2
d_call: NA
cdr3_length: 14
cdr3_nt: TGTGCCAGCAGAATAGGACAGACCACCGGGGAGCTGTTTTTT
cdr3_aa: CASRIGQTTGELFF

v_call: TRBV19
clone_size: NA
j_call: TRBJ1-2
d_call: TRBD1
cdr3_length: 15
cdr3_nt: TGTGCCAGTAGCCAAGTCAGGGGGAGTGGCTATGGCTACACCTTC
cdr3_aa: CASSQVRGSGYGYTF

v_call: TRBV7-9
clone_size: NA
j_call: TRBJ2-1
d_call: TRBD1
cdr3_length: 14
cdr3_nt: TGTGCCAGCAGCTTCCCCAGGGGGATTTATGAGCAGTTCTTC
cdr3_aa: CASSFPRGIYEQFF

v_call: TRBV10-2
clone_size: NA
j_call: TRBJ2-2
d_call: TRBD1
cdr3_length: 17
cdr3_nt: TGCGCCAGTACAGAGGTGGGACAGGGGGAAAGGACCGGGGAGCTGTTTTTT
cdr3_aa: CASTEVGQGERTGELFF

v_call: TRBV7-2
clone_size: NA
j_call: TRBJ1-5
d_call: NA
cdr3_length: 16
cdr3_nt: TGTGCCAGCAGCTTAAAACAGGGTGGCTTCAATCAGCCCCAGCATTTT
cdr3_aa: CASSLKQGGFNQPQHF

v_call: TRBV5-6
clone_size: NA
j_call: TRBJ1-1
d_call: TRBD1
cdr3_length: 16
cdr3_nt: TGTGCCAGCAGCTCGGGACAGAGATTATTAAACACTGAAGCTTTCTTT
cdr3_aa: CASSSGQRLLNTEAFF

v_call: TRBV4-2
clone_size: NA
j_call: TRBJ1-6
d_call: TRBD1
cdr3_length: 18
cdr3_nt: TGTGCCAGCAGCCAAGTGGGGGTACCGGGACAGGGGAATTCACCCCTCCACTTT
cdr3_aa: CASSQVGVPGQGNSPLHF

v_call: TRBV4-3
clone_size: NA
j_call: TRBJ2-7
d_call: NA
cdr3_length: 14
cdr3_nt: TGCGCCAGCAGCCAAGAGACAGGAGGCTACGAGCAGTACTTC
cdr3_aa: CASSQETGGYEQYF

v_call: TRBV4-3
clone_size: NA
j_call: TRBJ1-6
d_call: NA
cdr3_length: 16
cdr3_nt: TGCGCCAGCAGCCAAGATCAGACAGGTCCAAATTCACCCCTCCACTTT
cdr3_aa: CASSQDQTGPNSPLHF

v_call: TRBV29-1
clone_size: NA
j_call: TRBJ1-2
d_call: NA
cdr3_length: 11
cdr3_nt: TGCAGCGTTGAGCTTAGAGATGGCTACACCTTC
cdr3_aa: CSVELRDGYTF

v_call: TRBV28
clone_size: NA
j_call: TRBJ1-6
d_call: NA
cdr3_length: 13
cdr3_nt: TGTGCCAGTAACTTGCGGAATAATTCACCCCTCCACTTT
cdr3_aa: CASNLRNNSPLHF

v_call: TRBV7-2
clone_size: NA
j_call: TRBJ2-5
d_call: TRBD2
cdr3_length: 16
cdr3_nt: TGTGCCAGCAGCTTAACGGGGCGGGGGGGCACGGAGACCCAGTACTTC
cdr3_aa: CASSLTGRGGTETQYF

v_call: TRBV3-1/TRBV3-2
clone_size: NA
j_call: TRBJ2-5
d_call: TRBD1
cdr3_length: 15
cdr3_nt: TGTGCCAGCAGCCAACCGAGACAGGGTGGAGAGACCCAGTACTTC
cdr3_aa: CASSQPRQGGETQYF

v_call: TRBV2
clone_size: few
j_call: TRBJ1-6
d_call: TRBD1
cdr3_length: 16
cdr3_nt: TGTGCCAGCAGTGCCACCCAGGGGGCTGGGAATTCACCCCTCCACTTT
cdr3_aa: CASSATQGAGNSPLHF

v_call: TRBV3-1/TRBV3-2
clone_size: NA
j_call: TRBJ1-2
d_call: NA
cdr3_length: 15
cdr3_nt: TGTGCCAGCAGCTCCTCCCTGCAGTTATGGTATGGCTACACCTTC
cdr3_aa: CASSSSLQLWYGYTF

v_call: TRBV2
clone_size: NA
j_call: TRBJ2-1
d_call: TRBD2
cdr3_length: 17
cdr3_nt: TGTGCCAGCACCCCCGCAGGAGGGACTAGCGCAAACAATGAGCAGTTCTTC
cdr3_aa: CASTPAGGTSANNEQFF

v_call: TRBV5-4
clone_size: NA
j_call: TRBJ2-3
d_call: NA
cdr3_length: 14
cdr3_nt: TGTGCCAGCAGGCTCTCTTCTGGGGAGTATACGCAGTATTTT
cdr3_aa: CASRLSSGEYTQYF

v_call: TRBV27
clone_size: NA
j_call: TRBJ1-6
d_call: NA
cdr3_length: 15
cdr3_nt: TGTGCCAGCAGTTTAATTACGGGACACCTTTCACCCCTCCACTTT
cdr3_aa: CASSLITGHLSPLHF